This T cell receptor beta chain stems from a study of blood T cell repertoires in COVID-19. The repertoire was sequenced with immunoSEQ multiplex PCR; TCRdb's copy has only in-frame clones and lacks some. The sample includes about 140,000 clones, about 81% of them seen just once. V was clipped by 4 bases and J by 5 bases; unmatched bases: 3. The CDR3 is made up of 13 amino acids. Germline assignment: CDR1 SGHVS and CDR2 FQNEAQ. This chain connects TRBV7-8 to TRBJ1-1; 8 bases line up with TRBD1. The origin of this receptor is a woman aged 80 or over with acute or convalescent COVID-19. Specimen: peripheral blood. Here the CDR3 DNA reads TGTGCCAGCAGCTACAGGGGGGGGACTGAAGCTTTCTTT. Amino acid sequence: CASSYRGGTEAFF.